Presented here are 23 T cell receptor beta chains from one specimen sequenced in a study of blood T cell repertoires in COVID-19 (dated by TCRdb to 2020 to 2022). Library method: the immunoSEQ multiplex PCR assay. TCRdb provides this immuneACCESS table in a form limited to in-frame rearrangements. Some clones are lacking; in checked studies, under half of them reflect an unresolved V gene, and why the rest are absent is not known. The sample contains about 61,000 clones, roughly 90% of them found a single time. Under 4.5% of the sample goes to the ten largest clones. Sequencing was performed on peripheral blood. Receptors were obtained from a human donor in a cohort sampled during active COVID-19.

This chain links TRBV6-1 with TRBJ1-2; 10 nucleotides align to TRBD1. CDR1 MNHNS and CDR2 SASEGT come from the germline V gene. The CDR3 runs 18 residues. V lost 2 bases, J lost 7 bases, and 16 bases stayed unmatched. The DNA of the CDR3 is TGTGCCAGCAGTGAATCCGACATACGACGGGACAGGGGTAGTGGCTACACCTTC. Protein product: CASSESDIRRDRGSGYTF.

The rearrangement joins TRBV5-4 to TRBJ2-1; 7 positions agree with TRBD2. This CDR3 contains 15 residues. Germline loops: CDR1 SGHNT, CDR2 YYREEE (reference sequence). V was clipped by 0 bases and J by 4 bases; unmatched bases: 4. The CDR3 sequence: CASSLGLAEYNEQFF. Written as DNA, the CDR3 is TGTGCCAGCAGCTTGGGGCTAGCGGAGTACAATGAGCAGTTCTTC.

The V call is TRBV11-2, the J call TRBJ2-6; perhaps TRBD1 as D (5 bases). The CDR3 is 17 amino acids. Germline CDR1 reads SGHAT; CDR2 reads FQNNGV. Trimming shortened V by 7 bases and J by 1 base, and 17 bases separated the two germline ends. CDR3 residues: CASNPWGRKSGANVLTF. For the CDR3, the DNA is TGTGCCAGCAACCCGTGGGGCAGGAAATCTGGGGCCAACGTCCTGACTTTC.

In its sample, this clone was seen once. Other DNA sequences in the sample encode the same CDR3. The V and J genes are TRBV27 and TRBJ2-7; TRBD1 is a possible D gene (6 bases). CDR3 length: 14 amino acids. Germline values: CDR1 MNHEY, CDR2 SMNVEV (reference sequence). Trimming stripped 2 bases from V and 3 bases from J, with 11 bases between. The CDR3 DNA is TGTGCCAGCAGTTTAAGGGGACAAGGCTACGAGCAGTACTTC. It translates to CASSLRGQGYEQYF.

J is TRBJ2-7 and V is TRBV2; 8 nucleotides align to TRBD1. The CDR3 is 14 residues long. V dropped 3 bases and J dropped 3; count of bases not matched to a gene: 4. Germline assignment: CDR1 SNHLY and CDR2 FYNNEI. The CDR3 region has the DNA TGTGCCAGCAGTGAGCAGGGGGCTGGCTACGAGCAGTACTTC. Its protein product is CASSEQGAGYEQYF.

J is TRBJ2-7 and V is TRBV4-3, with D possibly TRBD2 on 6 matching bases. The germline V gene encodes CDR1 LGHNA and CDR2 YSLEER. Trimming left V 0 bases short and J 3 bases short, with 21 bases between. The CDR3 is 18 residues long. CDR3 coding DNA: TGCGCCAGCAGCCAAGATATGATAGGGCGGGACGTAATCTACGAGCAGTACTTC. Residues: CASSQDMIGRDVIYEQYF.

The chain is built from TRBV12-3 or TRBV12-4 and TRBJ2-3; 7 bases align to TRBD1. The CDR3 totals 12 residues. The trim removed 6 bases at V and 5 bases at J, leaving 2 bases unmatched. The CDR3 nucleotides read TGTGCCAGCAGCGACAGGGTAGATACGCAGTATTTT. It is translated as CASSDRVDTQYF.

The V call is TRBV4-3, the J call TRBJ1-1; weak D call: TRBD1 (5 bases). This CDR3 has 11 amino acids. CDR1 is LGHNA, CDR2 YSLEER, per germline. Deletions cut 1 base from V and 8 bases from J, with 5 bases between. The chain's CDR3 is CASSQAGEAFF. The CDR3 coding sequence is TGCGCCAGCAGCCAAGCAGGGGAAGCTTTCTTT.

This CDR3 reads CASTDLAGASEQYF. The CDR3 nucleotides are TGTGCCAGCACCGACTTAGCGGGTGCCTCCGAGCAGTACTTC. V and J are TRBV27 and TRBJ2-7, with 7 nucleotides matching TRBD2. V gave up 7 bases and J gave up 6 bases; unmatched junction bases: 12. Germline V gene sequence: CDR1 MNHEY, CDR2 SMNVEV (reference sequence). The CDR3 covers 14 residues.

J is TRBJ1-1 and V is TRBV19; 9 nucleotides line up with TRBD1. The CDR3 loop spans 14 amino acids. The V gene end was trimmed by 6 bases and the J gene end by 3 bases; junction bases not matched to a gene: 5. In germline, CDR1 is LNHDA, CDR2 SQIVND (reference sequence). The CDR3 protein is CASSWGQGYTEAFF. The CDR3 nucleotides read TGTGCCAGTAGCTGGGGACAGGGATACACTGAAGCTTTCTTT. Full variable domain (remainder filled in from reference TRBV19 and TRBJ1-1): DGGITQSPKYLFRKEGQNVTLSCEQNLNHDAMYWYRQDPGQGLRLIYYSQIVNDFQKGDIAEGYSVSREKKESFPLTVTSAQKNPTAFYLCASSWGQGYTEAFFGQGTRLTVV.

V is TRBV27 and J is TRBJ2-2; the match to TRBD2 covers 9 bases. J lost 7 bases, V lost 1 base, and 7 bases had no gene match. The CDR3 totals 16 residues. Germline CDR1 MNHEY, CDR2 SMNVEV (reference sequence). The DNA of the CDR3 is TGTGCCAGCAGTTTATGGCTAGCGGGGTCGGTCGGGGAGCTGTTTTTT. It specifies CASSLWLAGSVGELFF.

The chain recombines TRBV5-1 with TRBJ1-5; 7 bases match TRBD1. V lost 3 bases and J lost 5; bases outside the gene matches: 17. Per the germline V gene, CDR1 is SGHRS and CDR2 is YFSETQ. The CDR3 extends over 18 amino acids. CDR3: CASSSGTVTTPPYQPQHF. As DNA, the CDR3 is TGCGCCAGCAGCTCCGGGACAGTGACAACCCCACCCTATCAGCCCCAGCATTTT.

V usage is TRBV18 and J usage is TRBJ2-7; 7 bases are a match to TRBD1. V was pared by 2 bases and J by 6 bases, with 7 bases of the junction left unmatched. CDR1 and CDR2 from the germline V gene are KGHSH and LQKENI. The CDR3 totals 14 residues. The CDR3 here is CASSPVKTGSEQYF. The DNA for the CDR3 is TGTGCCAGCTCACCAGTTAAGACAGGGTCCGAGCAGTACTTC.

CDR3: CASRIGLAETYEQYF. CDR3 in DNA: TGTGCCAGCAGGATTGGACTAGCGGAGACCTACGAGCAGTACTTC. V and J are TRBV3-1 (or the pseudogene TRBV3-2) and TRBJ2-7; 10 nucleotides match TRBD2. V shed 6 bases, J shed 2 bases, and the junction held 7 bases outside the gene matches. Germline loops: CDR1 LGHDT, CDR2 YNNKEL (reference sequence). CDR3 length equals 15 residues.

The V call is TRBV7-9, the J call TRBJ2-7, with 9 bases aligning to TRBD2. The CDR3 extends over 16 amino acids. The trim removed 1 base at V and 1 base at J, leaving 5 bases unmatched. The germline V gene encodes CDR1 SEHNR and CDR2 FQNEAQ (reference sequence). The CDR3 protein is CASSLVSGRRSYEQYF. CDR3 nucleotide sequence: TGTGCCAGCAGCTTAGTGAGCGGGAGGCGGTCCTACGAGCAGTACTTC.

The V call is TRBV6-2 or TRBV6-3, the J call TRBJ2-7, with a tentative D call TRBD2 (6 bases). This CDR3 region has 16 residues. Germline V gene data show CDR1 as MNHEY and CDR2 as SVGEGT. V lost 0 bases and J lost 4, with 16 bases in between. The CDR3 sequence: CASSYSTGEWGYEQYF. The CDR3 nucleotides read TGTGCCAGCAGTTACTCGACGGGGGAATGGGGGTACGAGCAGTACTTC.

This chain links TRBV9 with TRBJ1-2; TRBD1 aligns across 9 bases. The V segment lost 4 bases and the J segment 8 bases; nucleotides outside the gene matches: 12. The CDR3 length is 15 residues. The germline gives CDR1 SGDLS, CDR2 YYNGEE. CDR3 in amino acids: CASSTTGGPGMGYTF. The CDR3 region has the DNA TGTGCCAGCAGCACCACAGGGGGCCCGGGTATGGGCTACACCTTC.

Of note for this clone: One end of the junction does not line up with germline, which may come from a read error. The rearrangement links TRBV28 to TRBJ2-5; TRBD1 matches 12 bases. Germline V CDR1 and CDR2: MDHEN, SYDVKM. The CDR3 covers 14 residues. The CDR3 coding sequence is TGTGCCGGCAGTTTAGGCGGGACAGGGGGCTTTCGGTACTTC. This codes for CAGSLGGTGGFRYF. The complete variable domain, with remaining parts taken from reference TRBV28 and TRBJ2-5, reads DVKVTQSSRYLVKRTGEKVFLECVQDMDHENMFWYRQDPGLGLRLIYFSYDVKMKEKGDIPEGYSVSREKKERFSLILESASTNQTSMYLCAGSLGGTGGFRYFGPGTRLLVL.

The CDR3 DNA follows: TGTGCTTTCTCCGGGACAGGGGACACCGGGGAGCTGTTTTTT. Protein: CAFSGTGDTGELFF. This chain joins TRBV30 and TRBJ2-2; 10 bases are a match to TRBD1. Germline CDR1 and CDR2: GTSNPN and SVGIG (reference sequence). The CDR3 runs to 14 residues.

V usage is TRBV7-2 and J usage is TRBJ1-1; the D gene is possibly TRBD1 (6 bases). Trimming took 5 bases from V and 6 from J, leaving 22 bases between them. The germline CDR1 and CDR2 sequences are SGHTA and FQGNSA. The CDR3 has 16 residues. The CDR3 DNA is TGTGCCAGCAGCCCGCTTTTAGGTCAGGGGATCCCTGAAGCTTTCTTT. Protein product: CASSPLLGQGIPEAFF.

The chain employs TRBV6-5 and TRBJ1-2, with 9 bases that match TRBD1. This CDR3 comprises 13 residues. Losses at the gene ends were 6 bases for V and 7 bases for J; bases not matched to a gene: 6. Germline-derived CDR1 and CDR2 are MNHEY and SVGAGI. The CDR3 sequence is CASRKTGGGGYTF. Written as DNA, the CDR3 is TGTGCCAGCAGAAAGACAGGGGGAGGTGGCTACACCTTC.

The genes are TRBV6-1 and TRBJ1-4, with 8 bases lining up with TRBD1. With V trimmed by 4 bases and J by 0 bases, 4 bases remained unmatched. CDR1 MNHNS and CDR2 SASEGT come from the germline V gene. The length of the CDR3 is 16 residues. The CDR3 sequence is CASSANRGSTNEKLFF. For the CDR3, the DNA is TGTGCCAGCAGTGCAAACAGGGGGTCAACTAATGAAAAACTGTTTTTT.

The CDR3 DNA follows: TGTGCCAGCAGTTTTTCAGGGGGGATTCGAGATACGCAGTATTTT. Translating it yields CASSFSGGIRDTQYF. The V gene is TRBV6-5, the J gene TRBJ2-3; D is perhaps TRBD1 (7 bases). CDR1 is MNHEY and CDR2 is SVGAGI in the germline V gene. V lost 4 bases to trimming and J lost 5 bases, with 16 bases between them. The length of the CDR3 is 15 residues.